One and the same sample provided the 12 T cell receptor beta chains below, sequenced in a study of response to subunit inactivated influenza vaccine. One entry per CDR3 protein, called by TCRdb with MiXCR from the RT-PCR reads. The table lists about 650,000 distinct CDR3 sequences, approximately 14% of them singletons, with 7.5% to 8% in the top ten. The input for sequencing was PBMCs from blood, taken roughly 15 days before vaccination. These receptors came from a man between 45 and 60 years old who received an inactivated influenza vaccine.

The CDR3 region has the DNA TGTGCCAGCCAGGGGAGTTACTACAATGGCTACACCTTC. Translating it yields CASQGSYYNGYTF. The rearrangement uses TRBV12-3 or TRBV12-4 and TRBJ1-2, with D maybe TRBD1 (6 bases). CDR3 size: 13 residues. Deletions cut 8 bases from V and 6 bases from J, with 16 bases between.

This clonotype showed up many times. The chain's CDR3 is CSARDQTKRGPYEQYF. The CDR3, as DNA: TGCAGTGCTAGAGATCAGACTAAGCGGGGCCCCTACGAGCAGTACTTC. The chain recombines TRBV20-1 with TRBJ2-7; 7 bases are a match to TRBD2. Trimming cost V 0 bases and J 2 bases; bases outside gene matches: 10. The CDR3 has 16 amino acids. The V gene's germline CDR1 is DFQATT and CDR2 SNEGSKA (reference sequence).

This clonotype turned up a few times. J is TRBJ2-1 and V is TRBV20-1; D perhaps matches TRBD2 (5 bases). This CDR3 is built from 15 residues. Trimming stripped 5 bases from V and 0 bases from J, with 14 bases between. The V gene's germline CDR1 is DFQATT and CDR2 SNEGSKA (reference sequence). CDR3 sequence: CSASDWSSSYNEQFF. In DNA, the CDR3 is TGCAGTGCTTCGGACTGGTCGAGCTCCTACAATGAGCAGTTCTTC.

This clonotype was seen only a few times. The chain carries TRBV24-1 and TRBJ2-6; a weak D match, TRBD1 (7 bases). The CDR3 sequence is 15 residues long. The V end lost 9 bases, the J end lost 2 bases, and 13 bases lay between the germline ends. Germline V gene lookup returns CDR1 KGHDR and CDR2 SFDVKD. DNA of the CDR3: TGTGCCACCGGAGGGGGCTCAACTGGGGCCAACGTCCTGACTTTC. This gives the protein CATGGGSTGANVLTF.

This clonotype was counted between two and nine times. This rearrangement joins TRBV7-9 to TRBJ2-5, with 9 bases lining up with TRBD1. This CDR3 comprises 15 residues. Germline CDR1 and CDR2: SEHNR and FQNEAQ (reference sequence). J gave up 4 bases and V 2 bases, and 5 bases lay outside the gene matches. In DNA, the CDR3 is TGTGCCAGCAGCTTAAGGGACAGGGCCCCAGAGACCCAGTACTTC. Protein: CASSLRDRAPETQYF. The complete variable domain, with remaining parts taken from reference TRBV7-9 and TRBJ2-5, reads DTGVSQNPRHKITKRGQNVTFRCDPISEHNRLYWYRQTLGQGPEFLTYFQNEAQLEKSRLLSDRFSAERPKGSFSTLEIQRTEQGDSAMYLCASSLRDRAPETQYFGPGTRLLVL.

Points on this clonotype: This may be a read error, as it is one base from a much larger clone. The chain is built from TRBV7-2 and TRBJ2-2, with D possibly being TRBD2 (6 bases). The CDR3 sequence is 15 residues long. Germline lookup yields CDR1 SGHTA and CDR2 FQGNSA. The CDR3, as DNA: TGTGCCAGGAGCTTAGCGGCAGTGGTCGGCGGGGAGCTGTTTTTT. Residues: CARSLAAVVGGELFF. Combining the CDR3 with reference TRBV7-2 and TRBJ2-2 gives the whole variable domain GAGVSQSPSNKVTEKGKDVELRCDPISGHTALYWYRQSLGQGLEFLIYFQGNSAPDKSGLPSDRFSAERTGGSVSTLTIQRTQQEDSAVYLCARSLAAVVGGELFFGEGSRLTVL.

This clonotype was counted between two and nine times. The rearrangement joins TRBV5-1 to TRBJ1-1, with D unresolved. The CDR3 covers 17 residues. V was clipped by 0 bases and J by 0 bases, with 15 bases between them. The germline gives CDR1 SGHRS, CDR2 YFSETQ. The CDR3 spells CASSLDGRASMNTEAFF. The DNA of the CDR3 is TGCGCCAGCAGCTTGGATGGACGGGCGTCCATGAACACTGAAGCTTTCTTT.

The CDR3 DNA reads TGCGCCAGCAGCCAAGGGAGGACAGGGCCGGAGGGTAGCAATCAGCCCCAGCATTTT. Translation gives CASSQGRTGPEGSNQPQHF. The chain uses TRBV4-3 and TRBJ1-5; 8 positions agree with TRBD1. This CDR3 spans 19 amino acids. Trimming removed 1 base from V and 0 bases from J; junction bases left unmatched: 11. Per the germline V gene, CDR1 is LGHNA and CDR2 is YSLEER.

The chain joins TRBV9 to TRBJ2-1; D ambiguous. This CDR3 contains 14 residues. Between the trimmed V and J ends, which lost 3 bases and 9 bases, there was a span of 16 bases. Germline CDR1 SGDLS, CDR2 YYNGEE. CDR3 DNA sequence: TGTGCCAGCAGCGCAGATCTAGGAGCCGCTGAGCAGTTCTTC. This encodes CASSADLGAAEQFF.

The rearrangement links TRBV28 to TRBJ1-2; 12 nucleotides line up with TRBD1. Germline loops: CDR1 MDHEN, CDR2 SYDVKM. V shed 7 bases and J 6 bases; nucleotides not matched to a gene: 6. The CDR3 length is 14 residues. The DNA of the CDR3 is TGTGCCAGCATCCGGGACAGGGGGCTTGATGGCTACACCTTC. Its protein is CASIRDRGLDGYTF.

The chain combines TRBV18 with TRBJ2-2; weak D call: TRBD2 (6 bases). The CDR3 covers 16 residues. The germline CDR1 and CDR2 sequences are KGHSH and LQKENI. Trimming pared 3 bases from V and 3 bases from J, leaving 14 bases between. In DNA form, the CDR3 reads TGTGCCAGCTCACCGTTAATAGCGGTCTACACCGGGGAGCTGTTTTTT. It yields the protein CASSPLIAVYTGELFF.

This clonotype appeared a few times. The chain employs TRBV12-3 or TRBV12-4 and TRBJ2-7, with D perhaps TRBD1 or TRBD2 (5 bases each). CDR3 length: 17 amino acids. The V gene lost 3 bases and the J gene lost 2 bases, with 20 bases spanning the gap. DNA of the CDR3: TGTGCCAGCAGTTTTGCGCTAGGGACGTCCGACCCCTACGAGCAGTACTTC. This translates into CASSFALGTSDPYEQYF.